Listed below are T cell receptor beta chains from one sample, sequenced in a study of monozygotic twins with inflammatory bowel disease. With the 5' RACE reads reprocessed, TCRdb shows one record per CDR3 protein and no DNA. The sample holds about 110,000 distinct CDR3 sequences. The specimen sequenced was blood. The receptors here all came from a human donor with ulcerative colitis or Crohn's disease, or a healthy co-twin of an affected twin (not recorded which). The CDR3 runs from the conserved cysteine through the conserved F or W.

V gene,J gene,CDR3 protein
TRBV7-2,TRBJ2-1,CASSFGASNEQFF
TRBV11-2,TRBJ2-3,CASSQRGTSGGSSTDTQYF
TRBV6-1,TRBJ2-7,CASSEAPSATYEQYF
TRBV12-3/TRBV12-4,TRBJ2-3,CASSSVGRWSDTQYF
TRBV12-2,TRBJ2-1,CASRLALRGGRDNEQFF
TRBV25-1,TRBJ2-2,CASSESEGSNTGELFF
TRBV10-3,TRBJ1-6,CAISEWGGSGSPLHF
TRBV24-1,TRBJ2-3,CATSASGQGRNTQYF
TRBV5-1,TRBJ2-6,CASRPDAGSGANVLTF
TRBV4-3,TRBJ2-5,CASSQTGSSGEAQYF
TRBV6-5,TRBJ2-7,CASSYSIGTSDSEQYF
TRBV20-1,TRBJ2-1,CSAADRAVLQEQFF
TRBV5-6,TRBJ2-3,CASSLGWGTDTQYF
TRBV5-1,TRBJ1-1,CASSWDGGLMNTEAFF